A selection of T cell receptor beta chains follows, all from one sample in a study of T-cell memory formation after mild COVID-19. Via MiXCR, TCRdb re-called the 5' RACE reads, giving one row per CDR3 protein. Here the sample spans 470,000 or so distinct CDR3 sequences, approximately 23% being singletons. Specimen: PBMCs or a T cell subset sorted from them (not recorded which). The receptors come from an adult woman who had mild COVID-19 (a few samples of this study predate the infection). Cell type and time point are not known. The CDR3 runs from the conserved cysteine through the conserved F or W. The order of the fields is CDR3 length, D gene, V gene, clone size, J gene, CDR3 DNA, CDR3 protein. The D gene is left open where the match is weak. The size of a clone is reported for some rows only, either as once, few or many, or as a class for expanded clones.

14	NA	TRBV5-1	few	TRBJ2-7	TGCGCCAGCAGCTTGGACGGTTTCTCCTACGAGCAGTACTTC	CASSLDGFSYEQYF
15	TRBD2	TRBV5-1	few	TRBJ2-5	TGCGCCAGCAGCTTGGCGGGGACTAGAGAAGAGACCCAGTACTTC	CASSLAGTREETQYF
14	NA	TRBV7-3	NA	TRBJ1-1	TGTGCCAGCAGCTTAAGCAAGGGGAACACTGAAGCTTTCTTT	CASSLSKGNTEAFF
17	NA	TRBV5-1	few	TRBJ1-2	TGCGCCAGCAGTTTCTCAGGGGTCCTGTACCGTGATTATGGCTACACCTTC	CASSFSGVLYRDYGYTF
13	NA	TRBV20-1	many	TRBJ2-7	TGCAGTGCTAGAGATCTCGACAGCTACGAGCAGTACTTC	CSARDLDSYEQYF
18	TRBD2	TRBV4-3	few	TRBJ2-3	TGCGCCAGCAGCCAGCACTACGTAGCGGGAGGTGACACAGATACGCAGTATTTT	CASSQHYVAGGDTDTQYF
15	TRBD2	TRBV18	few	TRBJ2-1	TGTGCCAGCTCACCACTAGCGGGAGTCGACAATGAGCAGTTCTTC	CASSPLAGVDNEQFF
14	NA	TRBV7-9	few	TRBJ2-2	TGTGCCAGCATGCGGCGGGAGAACACCGGGGAGCTGTTTTTT	CASMRRENTGELFF
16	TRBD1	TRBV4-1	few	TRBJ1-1	TGCGCCAGCAGCCAACCGTTCCGGGACAGGAACACTGAAGCTTTCTTT	CASSQPFRDRNTEAFF
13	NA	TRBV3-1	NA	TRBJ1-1	TGTGCCAGCAGCCCTTCGGGAGGGAGTGAAGCTTTCTTT	CASSPSGGSEAFF
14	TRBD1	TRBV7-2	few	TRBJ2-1	TGTGCCAGCAGCCAGGGACAGGGTTTTAGGGAGCAGTTCTTC	CASSQGQGFREQFF
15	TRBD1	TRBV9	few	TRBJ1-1	TGTGCCAGCAGTCAACCGGGACAGGTCAACACTGAAGCTTTCTTT	CASSQPGQVNTEAFF
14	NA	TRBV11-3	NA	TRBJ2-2	TGTGCCAGCAGCTCCTACTCGGGGCCTGAGAGACTGTTTTTT	CASSSYSGPERLFF
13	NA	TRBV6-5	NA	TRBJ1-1	TGTGCCAGCAGTCCCCTAGGACAGCGTGAAGCTTTCTTT	CASSPLGQREAFF
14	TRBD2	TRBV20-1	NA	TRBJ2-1	TGCAGTGCTGTCCGACTAGCGGACTACAATGAGCAGTTCTTC	CSAVRLADYNEQFF
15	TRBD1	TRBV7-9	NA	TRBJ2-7	TGTGCCAGCAGCTTAGGGACAGGGCTTATGTACGAGCAGTACTTC	CASSLGTGLMYEQYF
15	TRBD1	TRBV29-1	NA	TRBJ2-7	TGCAGCGTCGCAATCGGACAGGGCCTCTCCTACGAGCAGTACTTC	CSVAIGQGLSYEQYF
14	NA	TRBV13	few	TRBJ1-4	TGTGCCAGCAGCTTAGGGGAAGCCGCTGAAAAACTGTTTTTT	CASSLGEAAEKLFF
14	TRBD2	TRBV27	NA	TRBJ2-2	TGTGCCAGCAGTCCCGGGACTAGCCCCGGGGAGCTGTTTTTT	CASSPGTSPGELFF
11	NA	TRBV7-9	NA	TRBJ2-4	TGTGCCAGCAGCGGTGGCAGCCGTCAGTACTTC	CASSGGSRQYF